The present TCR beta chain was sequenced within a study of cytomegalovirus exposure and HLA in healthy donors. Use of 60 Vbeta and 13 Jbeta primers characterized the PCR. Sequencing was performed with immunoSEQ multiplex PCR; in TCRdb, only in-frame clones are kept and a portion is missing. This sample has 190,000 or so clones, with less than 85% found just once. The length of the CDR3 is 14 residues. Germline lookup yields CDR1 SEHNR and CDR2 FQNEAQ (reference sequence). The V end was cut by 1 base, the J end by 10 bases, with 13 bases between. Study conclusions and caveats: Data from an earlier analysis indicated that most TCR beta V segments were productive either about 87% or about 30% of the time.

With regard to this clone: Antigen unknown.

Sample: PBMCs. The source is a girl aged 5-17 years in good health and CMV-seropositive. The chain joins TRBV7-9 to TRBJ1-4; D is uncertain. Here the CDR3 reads CASSLEPLGGKLFF. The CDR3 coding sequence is TGTGCCAGCAGCTTAGAGCCTTTAGGCGGAAAACTGTTTTTT. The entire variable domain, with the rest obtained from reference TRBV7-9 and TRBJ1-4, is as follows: DTGVSQNPRHKITKRGQNVTFRCDPISEHNRLYWYRQTLGQGPEFLTYFQNEAQLEKSRLLSDRFSAERPKGSFSTLEIQRTEQGDSAMYLCASSLEPLGGKLFFGSGTQLSVL.